This TCR beta chain derives from a study of blood T cell repertoires in COVID-19. V gave up 0 bases and J gave up 3 bases, with 15 bases separating them. The CDR3 has 16 residues. Germline loops: CDR1 MNHEY, CDR2 SVGAGI. Repertoires were generated with immunoSEQ multiplex PCR, while TCRdb's copy carries only in-frame clones and drops some. In the table there are more than 150,000 clones, about 87% of which are singletons. Sequencing was done on a sample of peripheral blood. This chain uses TRBV6-5 with TRBJ2-7, with a weak D call TRBD1 (6 bases). This sequence was found in a man aged 35-49 years with active or convalescent COVID-19. The DNA of the CDR3 is TGTGCCAGCAGTTACTCGTTCAACAGGGTAGTCTACGAGCAGTACTTC. This gives the protein CASSYSFNRVVYEQYF.